This T cell receptor (beta chain) came from a study of T cells after yellow fever vaccination (dated by TCRdb to the late 2010s). For context, the study as a whole: The SMART-Seq v4 Ultra Low Input RNA kit was used to prepare libraries from fractions with low cell numbers. Bulk PBMC replicates and cell subsets were isolated from blood drawn at multiple timepoints before and after both primary and secondary immunization. To follow T-cell clones before and after both primary and booster YFV17D yellow fever vaccination, bulk TCR alpha and beta repertoires underwent longitudinal sequencing. Two healthy male donors, one aged 18 to 30 and one aged 30 to 40 years, were included in the cohort. The paper's findings and limits, for the study overall: After the booster, most of the clones that had expanded following primary vaccination were detected again (approximately 95% of CD4 and 88% of CD8), which suggests that memory was broadly maintained. A small fraction of clonotypes appeared in both the CD4 and CD8 compartments, likely as a result of convergent recombination. Because only two donors were included in the study, the extent to which the findings can be generalized is limited. Compared with the primary T-cell response, the secondary T-cell response was weaker but faster, peaking on day 5 rather than day 15. FACS-sorted repertoires could contain abundant contaminating clonotypes from the bulk population, so computational filtering was required.

This clonotype was seen a handful of times. No much larger clone exists at a distance of one base, and base qualities are not known. The treatment or condition label, as the study defines it: live attenuated yellow fever vaccine strain. PBMCs were isolated from peripheral blood using a standard Ficoll-Paque protocol. Epitope-specific CD8 T cells were sorted using a dextramer loaded with the yellow fever NS4B epitope peptide, with anti-CD3 and anti-CD8 staining. TriZol was used to extract RNA from bulk PBMCs, from CD4 and CD8 fractions, and from dextramer-positive and dextramer-negative fractions. TCR cDNA was synthesized by 5'RACE template switching, which introduced a universal primer site and unique molecular identifiers. Priming of cDNA synthesis was performed from both the TCR alpha and TCR beta constant segments. Two PCR steps were used to amplify libraries, with sample barcodes and sequencing adapters being added in the second step. Libraries were sequenced on Illumina HiSeq 2500 (2x100 bp) or NovaSeq (2x150 bp). In the original analysis: MIGEC handled demultiplexing of reads and collapsing into UMI consensus sequences, while MiXCR performed V(D)J alignment. Vaccine-responding clonotypes were identified with edgeR using replicate PBMC samples, with FDR below 0.01 and a log2 fold change above 5 up to day 15 being required. Each bulk clonotype was labeled CD4 or CD8 based on which sequenced repertoire, CD4 or CD8, contained the clonotype at higher abundance. A clonotype counted as NS4B-specific if enriched at least 10-fold in dextramer-positive versus dextramer-negative fractions, with CD4-biased clonotypes left out. TCRdb handled the public reads itself, with Q25 trimming in fastp and clone calling in MiXCR, and kept productive beta chains. Identical CDR3 proteins give one entry, which carries the most common genes and DNA. TCRdb assigned the V and J calls; the authors' analysis was not used. For this sample there are around 53,000 distinct CDR3 sequences; around 7% appear just once. Around 24% of the sample lies in the top ten.

The CDR3 measures 13 amino acids from cysteine to phenylalanine. The DNA shown is the 39-base CDR3, in frame from base 1. At the junction V is shortened by 4 bases and J by 6 bases; bases outside the gene matches: 5. Sequences SGHRS (CDR1) and YFSETQ (CDR2) are obtained from the germline V gene. The material was CD8+ T cells not binding an NS4B(214-222) dextramer, sorted from PBMCs, obtained roughly 47 days after the first yellow fever vaccination. The sample's cell subset or site label, in plain terms: NS4B epitope dextramer-negative CD8 T cells. The receptor chain draws on TRBV5-1 and TRBJ1-1, with 8 junctional bases fitting TRBD1. The sequence derives from a young man who received the YFV17D yellow fever vaccine. The bases are TGCGCCAGCAGCCCTCAGACAGGGGCTGAAGCTTTCTTT. It translates to CASSPQTGAEAFF.